A single sample is the source of the 5 T cell receptor beta chains below, sequenced in a study of OX40 agonist ivuxolimab in advanced cancers. TCRdb keeps only in-frame clones here, not all; method: immunoSEQ multiplex PCR. The sample contains just under 80,000 clones, around four fifths of which appear only once. Sequencing used CD4+ or CD8+ T cells sorted from blood, obtained in a trial of the OX40 agonist ivuxolimab. The receptors were gathered from an adult with an advanced solid tumor such as melanoma, head and neck, liver or kidney cancer.

The genes are TRBV5-1 and TRBJ2-5, with D hard to call. CDR1 is SGHRS and CDR2 is YFSETQ in the germline V gene. V was clipped by 6 bases and J by 2 bases, with 11 bases between them. The CDR3 extends over 13 amino acids. CDR3 DNA sequence: TGCGCCAGCAAGAGGAGTCTACAAGAGACCCAGTACTTC. Protein sequence: CASKRSLQETQYF.

The genes are TRBV11-2 and TRBJ2-1; D is uncertain. Trimming left V 4 bases short and J 5 bases short, with 18 bases between. This CDR3 contains 16 residues. CDR1 and CDR2 (germline): SGHAT, FQNNGV. The CDR3, as DNA: TGTGCCAGCAGCTACAGACTGAACGGAAGACACAATGAGCAGTTCTTC. The encoded protein is CASSYRLNGRHNEQFF.

The chain has TRBV10-2 and TRBJ2-7; no firm D call. Deletions cut 5 bases from V and 3 bases from J, with 2 bases between. Germline V gene lookup returns CDR1 WSHSY and CDR2 SAAADI. The CDR3 has 10 amino acids. DNA of the CDR3: TGCGCCAGCAGTCACTACGAGCAGTACTTC. It is translated as CASSHYEQYF.

This rearrangement joins TRBV5-6 to TRBJ2-1; a weak D match, TRBD1 (5 bases). CDR3 length: 16 residues. Trimming left V 2 bases short and J 5 bases short, with 17 bases between. CDR1 is SGHDT, CDR2 YYEEEE, per germline. The CDR3 reads CASSFGSGSLNNEQFF. Written as DNA, the CDR3 is TGTGCCAGCAGCTTCGGCTCAGGGTCCTTAAACAATGAGCAGTTCTTC.

J is TRBJ2-7 and V is TRBV10-3; perhaps TRBD2 as D (6 bases). CDR1 and CDR2 (germline): ENHRY, SYGVKD. The CDR3 runs 12 residues. V shed 5 bases and J shed 4 bases, with 9 bases lying between them. As DNA, the CDR3 is TGTGCCATCAGTACGGGAGATTACGAGCAGTACTTC. This encodes CAISTGDYEQYF.